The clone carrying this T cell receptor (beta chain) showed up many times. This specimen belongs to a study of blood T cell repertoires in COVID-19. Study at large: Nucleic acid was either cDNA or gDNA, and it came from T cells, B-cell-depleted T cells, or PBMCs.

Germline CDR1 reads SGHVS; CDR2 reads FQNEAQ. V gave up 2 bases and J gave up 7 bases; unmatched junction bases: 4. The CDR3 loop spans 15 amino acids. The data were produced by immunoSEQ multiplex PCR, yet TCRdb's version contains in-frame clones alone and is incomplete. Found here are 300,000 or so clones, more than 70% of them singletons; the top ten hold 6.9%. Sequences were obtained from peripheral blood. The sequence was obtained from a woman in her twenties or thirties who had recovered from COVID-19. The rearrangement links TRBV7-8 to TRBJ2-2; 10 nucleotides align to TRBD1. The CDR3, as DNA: TGTGCCAGCAGCTTACGGGACAGGGGCTTCGGGGAGCTGTTTTTT. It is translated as CASSLRDRGFGELFF.